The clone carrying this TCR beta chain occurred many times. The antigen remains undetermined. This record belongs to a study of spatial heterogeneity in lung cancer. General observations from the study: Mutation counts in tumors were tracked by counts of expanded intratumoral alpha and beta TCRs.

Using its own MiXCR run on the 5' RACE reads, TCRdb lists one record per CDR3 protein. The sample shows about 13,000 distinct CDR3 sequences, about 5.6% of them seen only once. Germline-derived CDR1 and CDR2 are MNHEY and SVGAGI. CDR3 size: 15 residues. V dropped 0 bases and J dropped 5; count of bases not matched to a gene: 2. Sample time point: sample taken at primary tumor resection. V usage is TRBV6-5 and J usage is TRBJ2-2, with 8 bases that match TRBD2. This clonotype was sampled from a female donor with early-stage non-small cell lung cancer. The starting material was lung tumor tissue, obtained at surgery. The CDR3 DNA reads TGTGCCAGCAGTTACTCGCGGGGGGAGACCGGGGAGCTGTTTTTT. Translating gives CASSYSRGETGELFF.